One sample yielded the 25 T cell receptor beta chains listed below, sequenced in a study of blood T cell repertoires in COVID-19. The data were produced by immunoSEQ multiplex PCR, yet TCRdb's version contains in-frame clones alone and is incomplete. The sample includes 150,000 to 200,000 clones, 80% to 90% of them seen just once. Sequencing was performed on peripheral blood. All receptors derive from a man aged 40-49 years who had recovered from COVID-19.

The CDR3 sequence is CASSQESGRYSYGEQFF. CDR3 in DNA: TGCGCCAGCAGCCAAGAAAGCGGGAGGTATTCCTACGGTGAGCAGTTCTTC. The chain is built from TRBV4-3 and TRBJ2-1, with 9 positions matching TRBD2. The V gene end was trimmed by 0 bases and the J gene end by 9 bases; junction bases not matched to a gene: 12. The CDR3 length is 17 residues. Germline CDR1 LGHNA, CDR2 YSLEER.

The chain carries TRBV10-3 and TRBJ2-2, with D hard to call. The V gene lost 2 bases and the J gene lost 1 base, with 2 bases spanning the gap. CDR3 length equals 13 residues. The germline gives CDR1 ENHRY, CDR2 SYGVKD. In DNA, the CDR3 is TGTGCCATCAGTGAGCGGAACACCGGGGAGCTGTTTTTT. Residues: CAISERNTGELFF.

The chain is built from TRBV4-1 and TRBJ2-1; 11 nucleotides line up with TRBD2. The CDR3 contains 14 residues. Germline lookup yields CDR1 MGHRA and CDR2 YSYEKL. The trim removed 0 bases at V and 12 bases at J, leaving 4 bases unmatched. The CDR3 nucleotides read TGCGCCAGCAGCCAAGAAAGACTAGCGGGAACGCAGTTCTTC. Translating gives CASSQERLAGTQFF.

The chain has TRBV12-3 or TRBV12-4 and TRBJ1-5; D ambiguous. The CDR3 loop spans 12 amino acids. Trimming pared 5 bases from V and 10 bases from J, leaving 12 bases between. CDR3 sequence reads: CASSPHYGPQHF. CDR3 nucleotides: TGTGCCAGCAGTCCCCACTACGGACCCCAGCATTTT.

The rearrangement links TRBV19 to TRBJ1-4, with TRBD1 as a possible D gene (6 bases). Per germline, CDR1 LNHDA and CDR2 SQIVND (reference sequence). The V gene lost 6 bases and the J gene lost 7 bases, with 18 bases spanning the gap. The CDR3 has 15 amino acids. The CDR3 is CASRREGGMSEKLFF. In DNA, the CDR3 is TGTGCCAGTAGAAGGGAGGGGGGAATGAGTGAAAAACTGTTTTTT.

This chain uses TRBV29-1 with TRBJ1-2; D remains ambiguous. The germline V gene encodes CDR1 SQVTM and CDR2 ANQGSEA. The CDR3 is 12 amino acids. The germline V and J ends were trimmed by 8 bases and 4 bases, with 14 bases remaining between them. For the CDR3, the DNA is TGCAGCATTCACAGCTTTACCTATGGCTACACCTTC. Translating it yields CSIHSFTYGYTF.

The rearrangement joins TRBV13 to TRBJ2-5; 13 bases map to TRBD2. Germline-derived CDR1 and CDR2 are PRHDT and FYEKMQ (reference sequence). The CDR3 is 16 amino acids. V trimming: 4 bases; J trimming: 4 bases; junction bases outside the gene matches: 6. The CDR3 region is CASSSYGTSGVETQYF. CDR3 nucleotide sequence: TGTGCCAGCAGCTCCTACGGGACTAGCGGGGTAGAGACCCAGTACTTC.

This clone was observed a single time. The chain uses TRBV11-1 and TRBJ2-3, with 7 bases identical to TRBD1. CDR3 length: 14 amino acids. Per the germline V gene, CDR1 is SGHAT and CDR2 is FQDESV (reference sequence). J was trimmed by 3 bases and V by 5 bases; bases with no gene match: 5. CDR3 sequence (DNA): TGTGCCAGCAGCCGAAGACAGGGAACAGATACGCAGTATTTT. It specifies CASSRRQGTDTQYF.

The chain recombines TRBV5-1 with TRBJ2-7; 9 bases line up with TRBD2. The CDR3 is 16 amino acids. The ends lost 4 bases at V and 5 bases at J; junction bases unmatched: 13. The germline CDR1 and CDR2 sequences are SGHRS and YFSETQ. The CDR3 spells CASSLTAVAGAHEQYF. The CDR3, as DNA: TGCGCCAGCAGCCTCACGGCGGTAGCGGGAGCCCACGAGCAGTACTTC.

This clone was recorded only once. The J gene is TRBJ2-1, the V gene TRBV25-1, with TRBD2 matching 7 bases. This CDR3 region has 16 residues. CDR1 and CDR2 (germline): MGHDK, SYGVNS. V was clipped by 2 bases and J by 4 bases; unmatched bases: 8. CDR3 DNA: TGTGCCAGCAGTGAAGTGGCGGGAGTGGGGTACAATGAGCAGTTCTTC. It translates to CASSEVAGVGYNEQFF.

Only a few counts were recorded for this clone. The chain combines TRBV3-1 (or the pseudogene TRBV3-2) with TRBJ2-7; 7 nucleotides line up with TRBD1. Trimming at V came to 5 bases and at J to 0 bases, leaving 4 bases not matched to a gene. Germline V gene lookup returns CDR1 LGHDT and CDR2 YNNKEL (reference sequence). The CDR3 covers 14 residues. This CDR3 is CASSTRDSSYEQYF. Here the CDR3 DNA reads TGTGCCAGCAGCACCCGGGACAGCTCCTACGAGCAGTACTTC.

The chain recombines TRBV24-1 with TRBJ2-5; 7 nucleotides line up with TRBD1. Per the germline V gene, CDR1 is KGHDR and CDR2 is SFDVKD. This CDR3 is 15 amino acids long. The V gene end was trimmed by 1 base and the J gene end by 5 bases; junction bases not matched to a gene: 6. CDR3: CATSDFGTDWETQYF. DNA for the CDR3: TGTGCCACCAGTGATTTCGGGACAGACTGGGAGACCCAGTACTTC.

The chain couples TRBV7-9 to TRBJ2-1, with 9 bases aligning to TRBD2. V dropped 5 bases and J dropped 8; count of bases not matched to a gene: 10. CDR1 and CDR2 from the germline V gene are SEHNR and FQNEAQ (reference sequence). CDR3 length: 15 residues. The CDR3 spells CASSPRLAEGDEQFF. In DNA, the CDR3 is TGTGCCAGCAGCCCCCGACTAGCGGAGGGGGATGAGCAGTTCTTC.

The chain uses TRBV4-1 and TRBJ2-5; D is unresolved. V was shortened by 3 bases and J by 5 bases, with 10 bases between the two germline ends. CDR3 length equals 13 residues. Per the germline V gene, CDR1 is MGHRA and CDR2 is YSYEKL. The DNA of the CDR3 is TGCGCCAGCAGCCAGACCGAGGAGGAGACCCAGTACTTC. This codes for CASSQTEEETQYF.

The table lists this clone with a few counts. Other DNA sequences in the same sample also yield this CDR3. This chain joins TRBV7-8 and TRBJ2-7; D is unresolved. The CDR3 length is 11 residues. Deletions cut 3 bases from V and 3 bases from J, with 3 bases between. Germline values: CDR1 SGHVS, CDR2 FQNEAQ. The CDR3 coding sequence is TGTGCCAGCAGCTTCTACTACGAGCAGTACTTC. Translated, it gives CASSFYYEQYF. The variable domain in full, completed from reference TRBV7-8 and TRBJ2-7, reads GAGVSQSPRYKVAKRGQDVALRCDPISGHVSLFWYQQALGQGPEFLTYFQNEAQLDKSGLPSDRFFAERPEGSVSTLKIQRTQQEDSAVYLCASSFYYEQYFGPGTRLTVT.

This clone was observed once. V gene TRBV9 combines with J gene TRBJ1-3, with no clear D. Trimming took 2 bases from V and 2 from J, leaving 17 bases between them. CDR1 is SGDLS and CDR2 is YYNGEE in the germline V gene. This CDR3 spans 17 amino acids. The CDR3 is CASSVAPGLSPGNTIYF. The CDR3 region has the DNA TGTGCCAGCAGCGTCGCCCCGGGTTTATCCCCTGGAAACACCATATATTTT.

The CDR3 DNA is TGTGCCAGCAGCCAAGAGACAGGGTATGGCTACACCTTC. It encodes CASSQETGYGYTF. The rearrangement links TRBV3-1 (or the pseudogene TRBV3-2) to TRBJ1-2; 7 bases line up with TRBD1. The V gene's germline CDR1 is LGHDT and CDR2 YNNKEL (reference sequence). With V trimmed by 0 bases and J by 5 bases, 0 bases remained unmatched. The CDR3 spans 13 residues.

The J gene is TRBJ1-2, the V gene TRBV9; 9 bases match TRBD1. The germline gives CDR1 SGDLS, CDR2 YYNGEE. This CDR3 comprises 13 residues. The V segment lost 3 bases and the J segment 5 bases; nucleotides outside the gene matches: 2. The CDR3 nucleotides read TGTGCCAGCAGCGAGACAGGGGGTTATGGCTACACCTTC. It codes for CASSETGGYGYTF.

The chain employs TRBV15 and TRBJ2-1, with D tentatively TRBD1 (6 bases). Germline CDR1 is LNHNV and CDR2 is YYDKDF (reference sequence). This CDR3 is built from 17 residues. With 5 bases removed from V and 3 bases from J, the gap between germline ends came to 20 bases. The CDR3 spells CATSGRQVNLIYNEQFF. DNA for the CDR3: TGTGCCACCAGCGGCCGACAGGTCAACTTAATCTACAATGAGCAGTTCTTC. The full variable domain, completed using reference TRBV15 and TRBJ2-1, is DAMVIQNPRYQVTQFGKPVTLSCSQTLNHNVMYWYQQKSSQAPKLLFHYYDKDFNNEADTPDNFQSRRPNTSFCFLDIRSPGLGDTAMYLCATSGRQVNLIYNEQFFGPGTRLTVL.

DNA of the CDR3: TGTGCCAGCAGTTATTTCCCGGGGACAGGGGCCTACGAGCAGTACTTC. This codes for CASSYFPGTGAYEQYF. This chain connects TRBV6-2 or TRBV6-3 to TRBJ2-7; 10 positions agree with TRBD1. The CDR3 runs 16 residues. The ends lost 3 bases at V and 2 bases at J; junction bases unmatched: 7. The germline CDR1 and CDR2 sequences are MNHEY and SVGEGT.

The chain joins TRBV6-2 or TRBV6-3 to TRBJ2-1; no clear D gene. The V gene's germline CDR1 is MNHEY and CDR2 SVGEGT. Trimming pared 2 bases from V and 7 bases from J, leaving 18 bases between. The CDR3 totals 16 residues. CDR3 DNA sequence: TGTGCCAGCAGTTACGGCACTCTTCCCAAAGCGAATGAGCAGTTCTTC. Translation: CASSYGTLPKANEQFF.

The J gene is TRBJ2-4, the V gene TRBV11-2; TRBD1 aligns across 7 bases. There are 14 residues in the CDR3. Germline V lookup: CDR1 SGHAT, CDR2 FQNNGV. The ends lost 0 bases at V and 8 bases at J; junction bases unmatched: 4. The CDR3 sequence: CASSLETGRDIQYF. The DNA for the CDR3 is TGTGCCAGCAGCTTAGAGACAGGGCGAGACATTCAGTACTTC.

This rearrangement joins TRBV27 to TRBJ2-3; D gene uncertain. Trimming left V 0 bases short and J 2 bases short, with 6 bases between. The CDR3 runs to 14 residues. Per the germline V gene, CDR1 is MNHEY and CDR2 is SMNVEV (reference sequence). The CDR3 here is CASSLSRHTDTQYF. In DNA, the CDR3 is TGTGCCAGCAGTTTATCGCGACACACAGATACGCAGTATTTT.

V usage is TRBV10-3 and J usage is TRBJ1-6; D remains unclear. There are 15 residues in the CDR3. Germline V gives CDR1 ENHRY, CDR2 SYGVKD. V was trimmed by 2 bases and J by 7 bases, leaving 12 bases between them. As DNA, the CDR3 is TGTGCCATCAGTGAGGGACTGGGTTTGAATTCACCCCTCCACTTT. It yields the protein CAISEGLGLNSPLHF.

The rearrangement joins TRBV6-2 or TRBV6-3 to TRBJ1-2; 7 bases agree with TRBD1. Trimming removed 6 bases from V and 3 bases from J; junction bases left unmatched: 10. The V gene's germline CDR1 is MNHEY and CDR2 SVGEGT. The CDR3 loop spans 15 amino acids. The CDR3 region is CASSRTFGTDYGYTF. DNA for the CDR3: TGTGCCAGCAGCCGTACCTTCGGGACAGACTATGGCTACACCTTC.